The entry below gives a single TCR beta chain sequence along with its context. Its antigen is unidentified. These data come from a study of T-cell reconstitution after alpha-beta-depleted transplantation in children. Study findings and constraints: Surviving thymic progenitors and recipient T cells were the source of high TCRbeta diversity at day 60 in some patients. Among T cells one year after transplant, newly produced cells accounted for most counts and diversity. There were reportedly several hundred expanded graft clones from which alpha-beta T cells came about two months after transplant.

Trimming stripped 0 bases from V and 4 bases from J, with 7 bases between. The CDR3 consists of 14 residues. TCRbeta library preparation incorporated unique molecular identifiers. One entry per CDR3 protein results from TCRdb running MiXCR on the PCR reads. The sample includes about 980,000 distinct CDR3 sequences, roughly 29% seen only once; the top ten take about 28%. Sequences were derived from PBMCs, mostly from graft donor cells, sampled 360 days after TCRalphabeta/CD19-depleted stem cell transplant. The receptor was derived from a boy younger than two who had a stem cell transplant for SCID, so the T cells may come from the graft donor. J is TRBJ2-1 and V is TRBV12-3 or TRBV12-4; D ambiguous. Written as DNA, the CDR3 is TGTGCCAGCAGTTTAGCGGACCATTACAATGAGCAGTTCTTC. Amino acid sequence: CASSLADHYNEQFF.